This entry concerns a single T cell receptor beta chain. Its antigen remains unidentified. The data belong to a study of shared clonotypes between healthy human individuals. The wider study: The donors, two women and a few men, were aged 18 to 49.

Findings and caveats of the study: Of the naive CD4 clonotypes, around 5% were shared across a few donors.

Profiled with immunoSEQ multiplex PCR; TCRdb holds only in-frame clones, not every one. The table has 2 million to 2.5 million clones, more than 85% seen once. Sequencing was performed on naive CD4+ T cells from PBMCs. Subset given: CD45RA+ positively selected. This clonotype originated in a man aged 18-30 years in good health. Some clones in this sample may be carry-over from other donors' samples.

CDR3 protein: CASSLFSGRTWNEQFF. The CDR3 bases are TGTGCCAGCAGCTTGTTTAGCGGGAGGACTTGGAATGAGCAGTTCTTC. The chain carries TRBV5-6 and TRBJ2-1; 10 bases match TRBD2. CDR1 SGHDT and CDR2 YYEEEE come from the germline V gene. This CDR3 comprises 16 residues. The V and J ends lost 1 base and 7 bases, in that order; junction bases with no gene match: 8.